A single sample is the source of the 10 T cell receptor beta chains below, sequenced in a study of T cell responses to AZD1222 COVID-19 vaccine. Sequencing was performed with immunoSEQ multiplex PCR; in TCRdb, only in-frame clones are kept and a portion is missing. The table has 15,000 to 20,000 clones, roughly nine tenths seen once. This sample comprised peripheral blood, obtained 28 days after the second AZD1222 dose. Every receptor here comes from an adult who received the AZD1222 COVID-19 vaccine.

This clone was detected only once. The chain has TRBV28 and TRBJ1-2; D remains unclear. Germline loops: CDR1 MDHEN, CDR2 SYDVKM. V was pared by 5 bases and J by 4 bases, with 5 bases between. The CDR3 covers 11 residues. CDR3 sequence (DNA): TGTGCCAGCAGTATAGGCTATGGCTACACCTTC. Amino acids: CASSIGYGYTF.

This clone was found a few times. The CDR3 spells CASSYSIGGEQYV. The CDR3 DNA reads as TGTGCCAGCAGTTACTCGATTGGTGGCGAGCAGTACGTC. The chain is built from TRBV6-5 and TRBJ2-7; no clear D gene. Germline-derived CDR1 and CDR2 are MNHEY and SVGAGI. V lost 0 bases and J lost 6, with 9 bases in between. The length of the CDR3 is 13 residues.

This clone was counted a single time. CDR3 in amino acids: CAATGPLYNEQFF. CDR3 sequence (DNA): TGTGCAGCTACGGGACCTCTATACAATGAGCAGTTCTTC. The rearrangement joins TRBV7-9 to TRBJ2-1; D assignment may be TRBD1 or TRBD2 (5 bases each). This CDR3 has 13 residues. Germline V gene lookup returns CDR1 SEHNR and CDR2 FQNEAQ (reference sequence).

The rearrangement uses TRBV6-5 and TRBJ1-1; D ambiguous. V was shortened by 5 bases and J by 1 base, with 14 bases between the two germline ends. CDR1 and CDR2 (germline): MNHEY, SVGAGI. The CDR3 loop spans 15 amino acids. The CDR3 region is CASSPHPGENTEAFF. The CDR3 DNA reads as TGTGCCAGCAGTCCCCATCCCGGGGAGAACACTGAAGCTTTCTTT.

The chain combines TRBV30 with TRBJ1-6, with a weak D call TRBD1 (5 bases). CDR1 and CDR2 from the germline V gene are GTSNPN and SVGIG (reference sequence). V gave up 4 bases and J gave up 0 bases, with 7 bases separating them. CDR3 size: 14 residues. The CDR3 nucleotides are TGTGCCTGGATAAGGGGCTCCTATAATTCACCCCTCCACTTT. Amino acids: CAWIRGSYNSPLHF.

The rearrangement uses TRBV19 and TRBJ2-7, with a weak D call TRBD1 (6 bases). The CDR3 spans 15 residues. V lost 2 bases, J lost 0 bases, and 11 bases lay in between. Germline CDR1 LNHDA, CDR2 SQIVND (reference sequence). The CDR3 DNA sequence: TGTGCCAGTAGTATATCGGACAGCCTCTCCTACGAGCAGTACTTC. It is translated as CASSISDSLSYEQYF.

The genes are TRBV7-2 and TRBJ1-2; D gene uncertain. CDR1 SGHTA and CDR2 FQGNSA come from the germline V gene. The CDR3 totals 13 residues. V lost 2 bases and J 3 bases, leaving 7 bases between the germline ends. CDR3 nucleotides: TGTGCCAGCAGCTTACCGACCCACTATGGCTACACCTTC. Its protein is CASSLPTHYGYTF.

This chain joins TRBV2 and TRBJ2-5; 12 bases map to TRBD2. Germline-derived CDR1 and CDR2 are SNHLY and FYNNEI. The V gene end was trimmed by 2 bases and the J gene end by 9 bases; junction bases not matched to a gene: 10. The CDR3 totals 16 residues. The CDR3 nucleotides are TGTGCCAGCAGTGAACGGACTAGCGGGAATAATACCCCCCAGTACTTC. Translating it yields CASSERTSGNNTPQYF.

The genes are TRBV4-2 and TRBJ2-3; D unclear. Germline V gene data show CDR1 as LGHNA and CDR2 as YNFKEQ. The V end was cut by 4 bases, the J end by 2 bases, with 7 bases between. The CDR3 has 13 residues. The CDR3 sequence: CASSPRPTDTQYF. CDR3 coding DNA: TGTGCCAGCAGCCCCAGACCCACAGATACGCAGTATTTT.

The chain uses TRBV9 and TRBJ1-1; no definite D call. The germline CDR1 and CDR2 sequences are SGDLS and YYNGEE. Trimming removed 3 bases from V and 1 base from J, with 4 bases in between. The CDR3 covers 12 residues. DNA for the CDR3: TGTGCCAGCAGCGCACCGAACACTGAAGCTTTCTTT. It is translated as CASSAPNTEAFF.